Listed here are 8 T cell receptor beta chains from one sample, sequenced in a study of circulating CD8 cells and anti-PD-1 response in melanoma. Each library started from around 14 ng of total RNA using the QIAseq Immune Repertoire TCR panel. TCRdb reanalysed the reads using MiXCR and keeps one entry per CDR3 protein. Of around 1,200 distinct CDR3 sequences in the sample, 7.5% to 8% were seen once. Four subsets defined by PD-1 and/or TIGIT were sorted from live CD3+CD8+TCRalphabeta+ cells. The input for sequencing was CD8+ T cells from PBMCs, taken at baseline or after one month of anti-PD-1 therapy (not recorded which). These receptors were collected from a human donor with melanoma.

By sample fraction, this clonotype is medium-sized. The gene calls are TRBV7-2 and TRBJ2-1; the D gene is possibly TRBD2 (6 bases). The CDR3 has 15 residues. Germline CDR1 and CDR2: SGHTA and FQGNSA. V was cut by 2 bases and J by 7 bases, with 15 bases left in between. In DNA form, the CDR3 reads TGTGCCAGCAGCTTATTGCGGGGCGAAGGGAATGAGCAGTTCTTC. Protein product: CASSLLRGEGNEQFF.

This chain uses TRBV24-1 with TRBJ1-2, with 8 bases fitting TRBD1. The junction had 5 bases not matched to a gene; V was cut back by 7 bases and J by 8 bases. This CDR3 comprises 12 residues. Germline values: CDR1 KGHDR, CDR2 SFDVKD. The CDR3 coding sequence is TGTGCCACCAGGCCCCCAGGGGGCGGCTACACCTTC. Amino acid sequence: CATRPPGGGYTF.

By sample fraction, this clonotype is medium-sized. V usage is TRBV13 and J usage is TRBJ2-2; 8 bases line up with TRBD1. There are 15 residues in the CDR3. With 10 bases clipped from V and 5 bases from J, the junction kept 12 bases outside the gene matches. The germline V gene encodes CDR1 PRHDT and CDR2 FYEKMQ (reference sequence). The CDR3 reads CATGTGGGRTGELFF. The DNA for the CDR3 is TGTGCCACCGGAACAGGGGGTGGAAGAACCGGGGAGCTGTTTTTT.

By share, this clonotype counts as large (0.1 to 1%). The chain recombines TRBV19 with TRBJ2-1; D unclear. V was shortened by 6 bases and J by 4 bases, with 7 bases between the two germline ends. Per germline, CDR1 LNHDA and CDR2 SQIVND (reference sequence). This CDR3 region has 12 residues. The DNA of the CDR3 is TGTGCCAGTAGCTTAACTTACAATGAGCAGTTCTTC. Translated: CASSLTYNEQFF.

This clonotype is classed as medium-sized. The rearrangement uses TRBV4-1 and TRBJ2-1; 11 bases match TRBD2. The CDR3 contains 16 residues. The germline CDR1 and CDR2 sequences are MGHRA and YSYEKL. J gave up 3 bases and V 4 bases, and 5 bases lay outside the gene matches. CDR3 region: CASSLLAGGRYNEQFF. The CDR3 DNA reads as TGCGCCAGCAGCCTCCTAGCGGGGGGACGCTACAATGAGCAGTTCTTC.

A few counts support this clonotype. The CDR3 region has the DNA TGTGCCAGTAGTTACTCGACAGGGGACGAGCAGTACTTC. It yields the protein CASSYSTGDEQYF. This chain links TRBV19 with TRBJ2-7; 8 bases are a match to TRBD1. The CDR3 covers 13 residues. Trimming took 5 bases from V and 5 from J; bases not matched to a gene: 5. Looked up from germline, CDR1 is LNHDA and CDR2 is SQIVND (reference sequence).

This clonotype qualifies as medium-sized. V and J are TRBV6-1 and TRBJ1-2; tentative D call: TRBD1 (5 bases). With 1 base removed from V and 5 bases from J, the gap between germline ends came to 8 bases. This CDR3 has 13 residues. In germline, CDR1 is MNHNS, CDR2 SASEGT. CDR3 loop: CASSEGGGYGYTF. For the CDR3, the DNA is TGTGCCAGCAGTGAAGGTGGGGGATATGGCTACACCTTC.

Comment on this clonotype: This sequence may be a read error, since a much larger clone differs from it by one base. Because the CDR3 is missing its conserved closing phenylalanine or tryptophan, this is likely a read error. The chain combines TRBV30 with TRBJ1-4; D is unresolved. Germline V CDR1 and CDR2: GTSNPN, SVGIG (reference sequence). The CDR3 runs to 16 residues. The germline V and J ends were trimmed by 3 bases and 6 bases, with 20 bases remaining between them. The CDR3 DNA is TGTGCCTGGAGGCAAGAGGGCGCTCCGCGCTATGAAAAACTGTTTTCT. This gives the protein CAWRQEGAPRYEKLFS.